The entry below gives a single T cell receptor beta chain sequence along with its context. TRAV- and TRBV-specific primers primed first-strand cDNA, covering alpha and beta chains. TCRs were put through roughly 20 PCR cycles of amplification with Phusion. A constant-region primer and the V-primer adapter served as the primer pair. TCRdb re-called the reads with MiXCR, one entry per CDR3 protein. Of about 30,000 distinct CDR3 sequences in the sample, 45% to 50% were seen once. This sample stems from a study of low-dose radiotherapy and immunotherapy resistance in tumors. This CDR3 has 14 amino acids. Looked up from germline, CDR1 is MNHEY and CDR2 is SVGEGT. V lost 6 bases and J 0 bases, leaving 10 bases between the germline ends. Time point meaning: after trial treatment. Stated treatment: LDRT plus nivolumab, ipilimumab, low-dose cyclophosphamide and aspirin (RACIN trial).

Sequences were derived from PBMCs, sampled after low-dose radiotherapy plus immunotherapy. The J gene is TRBJ2-3, the V gene TRBV6-2 or TRBV6-3; no definite D call. This clonotype was sampled from a male donor with gallbladder cancer. CDR3 amino acids: CASRYYSSTDTQYF. CDR3 DNA: TGTGCCAGCAGGTATTACAGCAGCACAGATACGCAGTATTTT.